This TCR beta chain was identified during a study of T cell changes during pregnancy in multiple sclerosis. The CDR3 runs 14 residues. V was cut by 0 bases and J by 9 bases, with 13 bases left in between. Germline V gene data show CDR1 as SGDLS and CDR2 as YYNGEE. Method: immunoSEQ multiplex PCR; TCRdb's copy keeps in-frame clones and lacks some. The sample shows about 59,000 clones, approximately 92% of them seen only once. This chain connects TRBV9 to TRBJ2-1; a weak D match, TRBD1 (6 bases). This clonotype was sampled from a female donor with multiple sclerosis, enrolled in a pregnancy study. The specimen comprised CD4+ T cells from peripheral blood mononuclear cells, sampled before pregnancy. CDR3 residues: CASSVGSLGGEQFF. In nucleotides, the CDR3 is TGTGCCAGCAGCGTAGGATCCCTAGGGGGTGAGCAGTTCTTC.